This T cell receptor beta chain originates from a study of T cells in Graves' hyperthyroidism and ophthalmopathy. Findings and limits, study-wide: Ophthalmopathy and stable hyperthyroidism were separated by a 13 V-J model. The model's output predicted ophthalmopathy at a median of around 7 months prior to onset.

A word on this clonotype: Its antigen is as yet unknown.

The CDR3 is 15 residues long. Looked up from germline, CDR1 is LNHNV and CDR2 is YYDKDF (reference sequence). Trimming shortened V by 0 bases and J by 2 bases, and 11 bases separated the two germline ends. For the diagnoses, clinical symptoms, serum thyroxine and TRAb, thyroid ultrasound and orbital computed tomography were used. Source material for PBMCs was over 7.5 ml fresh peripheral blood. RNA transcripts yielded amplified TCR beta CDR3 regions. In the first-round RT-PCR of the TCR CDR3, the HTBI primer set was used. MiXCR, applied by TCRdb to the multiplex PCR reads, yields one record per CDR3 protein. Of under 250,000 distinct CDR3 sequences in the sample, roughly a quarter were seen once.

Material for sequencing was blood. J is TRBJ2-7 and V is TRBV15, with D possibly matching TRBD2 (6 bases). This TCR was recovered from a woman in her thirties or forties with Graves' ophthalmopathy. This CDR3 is CATSREASVPYEQYF. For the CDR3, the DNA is TGTGCCACCAGCAGAGAGGCTAGCGTCCCCTACGAGCAGTACTTC.